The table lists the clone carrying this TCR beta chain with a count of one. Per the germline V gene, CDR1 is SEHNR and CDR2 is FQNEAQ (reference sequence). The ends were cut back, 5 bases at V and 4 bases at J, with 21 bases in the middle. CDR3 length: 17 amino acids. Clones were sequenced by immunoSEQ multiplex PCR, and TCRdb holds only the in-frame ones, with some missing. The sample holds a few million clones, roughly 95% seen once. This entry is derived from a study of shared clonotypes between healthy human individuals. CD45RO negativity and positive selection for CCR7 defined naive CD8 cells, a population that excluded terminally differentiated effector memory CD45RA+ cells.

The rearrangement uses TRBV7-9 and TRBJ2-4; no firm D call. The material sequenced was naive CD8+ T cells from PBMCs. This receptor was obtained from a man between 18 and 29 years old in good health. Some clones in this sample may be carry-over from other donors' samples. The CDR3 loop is CASSPKPGAAGKNIQYF. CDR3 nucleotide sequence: TGTGCCAGCAGCCCCAAGCCCGGAGCAGCCGGGAAAAACATTCAGTACTTC.